These 30 T cell receptor beta chains were sequenced from one sample in a study of identical twins. TCRdb re-analysed the 5' RACE reads in MiXCR, keeping a single row per CDR3 protein. The table shows around 490,000 distinct CDR3 sequences, with 14% occurring only once. Separately, the same data were catalogued under a study of yellow fever vaccine responses in identical twins.

The specimen was CD4+ T cells sorted from blood. The receptors originated from a woman under 30 in good health.

V is TRBV6-2 or TRBV6-3 and J is TRBJ1-1; the D gene is possibly TRBD1 (5 bases). V was clipped by 0 bases and J by 1 base, with 6 bases between them. Germline V gene sequence: CDR1 MNHEY, CDR2 SVGEGT. This CDR3 spans 14 amino acids. In DNA form, the CDR3 reads TGTGCCAGCAGTTACTCCCAGGGGAACACTGAAGCTTTCTTT. This translates into CASSYSQGNTEAFF.

The chain has TRBV20-1 and TRBJ2-7, with 13 bases lining up with TRBD2. V shed 6 bases and J 5 bases; nucleotides not matched to a gene: 10. The V gene's germline CDR1 is DFQATT and CDR2 SNEGSKA (reference sequence). The length of the CDR3 is 15 residues. The CDR3 coding sequence is TGCAGTGCGGGGACTAGCGGGACCCTCGGGGACGAGCAGTACTTC. This encodes CSAGTSGTLGDEQYF.

A few counts support this clonotype. The chain joins TRBV12-5 to TRBJ2-2; a weak D match, TRBD2 (6 bases). From germline, CDR1 is LGHNT and CDR2 FRNRAP. Between the trimmed V and J ends, which lost 5 bases and 3 bases, there was a span of 19 bases. CDR3 length: 17 residues. CDR3 bases: TGTGCTAGTGGTATAAAAACATCCGGGACTCACACCGGGGAGCTGTTTTTT. It encodes CASGIKTSGTHTGELFF.

The sample holds many counts of this clonotype. The chain carries TRBV12-3 or TRBV12-4 and TRBJ1-6, with TRBD1 matching over 7 bases. J gave up 8 bases and V 5 bases, and 6 bases lay outside the gene matches. There are 14 residues in the CDR3. The CDR3 spells CASSQDRRYSPLHF. CDR3 DNA sequence: TGTGCCAGCAGTCAGGACAGGCGGTATTCACCCCTCCACTTT.

The chain is built from TRBV29-1 and TRBJ2-3; 10 nucleotides agree with TRBD2. Germline-derived CDR1 and CDR2 are SQVTM and ANQGSEA. The trim removed 3 bases at V and 0 bases at J, leaving 12 bases unmatched. This CDR3 is built from 18 residues. DNA for the CDR3: TGCAGCGTTGACTTAGGTTGGACTAGCGGTGCTAGCACAGATACGCAGTATTTT. It encodes CSVDLGWTSGASTDTQYF.

The sample holds a few counts of this clonotype. The chain couples TRBV6-2 or TRBV6-3 to TRBJ2-7; D is undetermined. Looked up from germline, CDR1 is MNHEY and CDR2 is SVGEGT. This CDR3 is built from 12 residues. Trimming removed 2 bases from V and 7 bases from J, with 9 bases in between. For the CDR3, the DNA is TGTGCCAGCAGTTACGGGTCTCGGGAGCAGTACTTC. Encoded protein: CASSYGSREQYF.

This clonotype has only a few counts. J is TRBJ2-3 and V is TRBV20-1; 8 positions match TRBD1. After removal of 6 bases from V and 1 base from J, the junction contained 12 bases not matched to a gene. CDR1 and CDR2 (germline): DFQATT, SNEGSKA (reference sequence). The CDR3 is 16 residues long. The CDR3 DNA sequence: TGCAGTGCCCTAACCGACAGGGGATTTGGCACAGATACGCAGTATTTT. Translating gives CSALTDRGFGTDTQYF.

This clonotype was detected ten times or more. This chain uses TRBV24-1 with TRBJ2-1; weak D call: TRBD2 (6 bases). There are 15 residues in the CDR3. The germline CDR1 and CDR2 sequences are KGHDR and SFDVKD. The ends were cut back, 3 bases at V and 3 bases at J, with 11 bases in the middle. The CDR3 region is CATSDTGTFYNEQFF. DNA of the CDR3: TGTGCCACCAGTGATACTGGGACTTTCTACAATGAGCAGTTCTTC.

This clonotype was observed a handful of times. This chain joins TRBV27 and TRBJ2-7; 8 nucleotides match TRBD1. CDR1 is MNHEY and CDR2 is SMNVEV in the germline V gene (reference sequence). The trim removed 8 bases at V and 7 bases at J, leaving 10 bases unmatched. The CDR3 contains 13 residues. The CDR3 spells CASGPRGPGEQYF. CDR3 nucleotides: TGTGCCAGCGGACCCAGGGGGCCGGGGGAGCAGTACTTC.

This clonotype was counted between two and nine times. The rearrangement links TRBV2 to TRBJ2-5; a possible D gene is TRBD2 (6 bases). V was pared by 8 bases and J by 2 bases, with 12 bases between. Germline V gene sequence: CDR1 SNHLY, CDR2 FYNNEI. The length of the CDR3 is 13 residues. CDR3 amino acids: CASVPSEQETQYF. CDR3 in DNA: TGTGCCAGCGTTCCTAGCGAGCAAGAGACCCAGTACTTC.

This clonotype showed up just once. The chain carries TRBV5-1 and TRBJ2-1; 7 bases line up with TRBD2. The CDR3 is 17 residues long. J was trimmed by 6 bases and V by 3 bases; bases with no gene match: 15. Looked up from germline, CDR1 is SGHRS and CDR2 is YFSETQ. The CDR3 DNA sequence: TGCGCCAGCAGCTCCCGAGCGGGGACGATAACGGGCAATGAGCAGTTCTTC. This sequence encodes CASSSRAGTITGNEQFF.

The chain is built from TRBV30 and TRBJ2-5; 12 bases are shared with TRBD2. Germline CDR1 reads GTSNPN; CDR2 reads SVGIG (reference sequence). The CDR3 is 15 amino acids. The ends lost 4 bases at V and 1 base at J; junction bases unmatched: 4. The CDR3 here is CAWTSGGGLQETQYF. The CDR3 DNA reads as TGTGCCTGGACTAGCGGGGGGGGACTCCAAGAGACCCAGTACTTC.

The CDR3 here is CSARGLVGNYEQYF. For the CDR3, the DNA is TGCAGTGCTAGAGGACTAGTGGGAAACTACGAGCAGTACTTC. The chain has TRBV20-1 and TRBJ2-7; D possibly corresponds to TRBD2 (6 bases). The CDR3 covers 14 residues. Trimming stripped 1 base from V and 3 bases from J, with 13 bases between. The germline gives CDR1 DFQATT, CDR2 SNEGSKA (reference sequence).

There are many counts of this clonotype. V is TRBV19 and J is TRBJ2-1, with TRBD2 identical over 13 bases. V gave up 5 bases and J gave up 7 bases; unmatched junction bases: 8. The CDR3 extends over 16 amino acids. Germline V gives CDR1 LNHDA, CDR2 SQIVND (reference sequence). The CDR3 DNA sequence: TGTGCCAGTAGTCCTCCGGGACTAGCGGGGCGGAATGAGCAGTTCTTC. Translating gives CASSPPGLAGRNEQFF.

This chain links TRBV4-1 with TRBJ2-7, with D unclear. Deletions cut 1 base from V and 0 bases from J, with 10 bases between. This CDR3 spans 15 amino acids. In germline, CDR1 is MGHRA, CDR2 YSYEKL. CDR3 nucleotide sequence: TGCGCCAGCAGCCAAGTGTGGGATACCTCCTACGAGCAGTACTTC. This gives the protein CASSQVWDTSYEQYF.

The chain is built from TRBV28 and TRBJ2-2; D gene unclear. The germline gives CDR1 MDHEN, CDR2 SYDVKM. The ends were cut back, 6 bases at V and 3 bases at J, with 11 bases in the middle. This CDR3 region has 14 residues. The CDR3 coding sequence is TGTGCCAGCAGCTCCGGTCAGCACACCGGGGAGCTGTTTTTT. Encoded protein: CASSSGQHTGELFF.

In its sample, this clonotype was seen a few times. The chain links TRBV15 to TRBJ1-1, with 7 bases identical to TRBD1. The germline gives CDR1 LNHNV, CDR2 YYDKDF (reference sequence). Trimming removed 5 bases from V and 5 bases from J; junction bases left unmatched: 8. The CDR3 sequence is 14 residues long. The CDR3 reads CATSGISRGTEAFF. The CDR3, as DNA: TGTGCCACCAGCGGGATTTCCAGGGGGACTGAAGCTTTCTTT.

This chain connects TRBV10-3 to TRBJ2-6; 7 nucleotides align to TRBD1. Germline lookup yields CDR1 ENHRY and CDR2 SYGVKD. The CDR3 covers 15 residues. J gave up 3 bases and V 6 bases, and 5 bases lay outside the gene matches. CDR3 DNA: TGTGCCATCAGCGCCGACAGGGTTGGGGCCAACGTCCTGACTTTC. Translating gives CAISADRVGANVLTF.

This chain joins TRBV29-1 and TRBJ2-2; D gene unclear. The CDR3 is 12 residues long. V lost 8 bases and J 2 bases, leaving 9 bases between the germline ends. Per germline, CDR1 SQVTM and CDR2 ANQGSEA. CDR3 coding DNA: TGCAGCTGGAAGGGTAACACCGGGGAGCTGTTTTTT. Its translation is CSWKGNTGELFF.

This clonotype was seen repeatedly, ten times or more. The chain carries TRBV29-1 and TRBJ2-7; TRBD2 matches at 8 bases. V was clipped by 7 bases and J by 1 base; unmatched bases: 9. The CDR3 covers 14 residues. In germline, CDR1 is SQVTM, CDR2 ANQGSEA. The CDR3 nucleotides are TGCAGCGACCTCAGCGGGAGTTCGTCCTACGAGCAGTACTTC. It specifies CSDLSGSSSYEQYF.

The chain joins TRBV3-1 to TRBJ1-1, with D unclear. The CDR3 is 14 amino acids. Germline CDR1 reads LGHDT; CDR2 reads YNNKEL (reference sequence). The germline V and J ends were trimmed by 0 bases and 1 base, with 6 bases remaining between them. The CDR3 sequence: CASSQDWGNTEAFF. CDR3 in DNA: TGTGCCAGCAGCCAAGATTGGGGGAACACTGAAGCTTTCTTT.

The chain joins TRBV20-1 to TRBJ1-4; a possible D gene is TRBD1 (6 bases). The V gene's germline CDR1 is DFQATT and CDR2 SNEGSKA (reference sequence). This CDR3 is 15 amino acids long. V was shortened by 0 bases and J by 7 bases, with 15 bases between the two germline ends. The CDR3 protein is CSARDLGRGGEKLFF. CDR3 DNA: TGCAGTGCTAGAGATCTGGGCAGGGGAGGTGAAAAACTGTTTTTT.

This chain joins TRBV11-2 and TRBJ2-2, with a possible D match to TRBD2 (5 bases). The CDR3 extends over 14 amino acids. V lost 3 bases to trimming and J lost 4 bases, with 9 bases between them. Germline values: CDR1 SGHAT, CDR2 FQNNGV. CDR3: CASSFGIITGELFF. CDR3 in DNA: TGTGCCAGCAGCTTCGGGATCATCACCGGGGAGCTGTTTTTT. Full variable domain (missing parts from reference TRBV11-2 and TRBJ2-2): EAGVAQSPRYKIIEKRQSVAFWCNPISGHATLYWYQQILGQGPKLLIQFQNNGVVDDSQLPKDRFSAERLKGVDSTLKIQPAKLEDSAVYLCASSFGIITGELFFGEGSRLTVL.

The chain employs TRBV28 and TRBJ2-1; a possible D gene is TRBD2 (6 bases). The V end was cut by 8 bases, the J end by 6 bases, with 11 bases between. The CDR3 runs 12 residues. The germline V gene has CDR1 MDHEN and CDR2 SYDVKM. The CDR3 DNA follows: TGTGCCAGCTCACGGACTATCAATGAGCAGTTCTTC. It specifies CASSRTINEQFF. Together with reference TRBV28 and TRBJ2-1, the CDR3 gives the full variable domain: DVKVTQSSRYLVKRTGEKVFLECVQDMDHENMFWYRQDPGLGLRLIYFSYDVKMKEKGDIPEGYSVSREKKERFSLILESASTNQTSMYLCASSRTINEQFFGPGTRLTVL.

This clonotype was seen a handful of times. The chain recombines TRBV6-2 or TRBV6-3 with TRBJ2-3, with D possibly TRBD2 on 6 matching bases. Between the trimmed V and J ends, which lost 2 bases and 0 bases, there was a span of 30 bases. This CDR3 is built from 22 residues. The V gene's germline CDR1 is MNHEY and CDR2 SVGEGT. CDR3 bases: TGTGCCAGCAGTTACCCCACTTGGGGGGAGTCTGCGTCTCGTTCTAGCACAGATACGCAGTATTTT. Translated: CASSYPTWGESASRSSTDTQYF.

This chain links TRBV7-9 with TRBJ2-3; D may be TRBD2 (5 bases). CDR1 SEHNR and CDR2 FQNEAQ come from the germline V gene (reference sequence). CDR3 length: 16 residues. Between the trimmed V and J ends, which lost 5 bases and 2 bases, there was a span of 17 bases. DNA for the CDR3: TGTGCCAGCAGCAATCAAGTGCGGGCTAACACAGATACGCAGTATTTT. Translating it yields CASSNQVRANTDTQYF.

The rearrangement joins TRBV12-5 to TRBJ2-2; 8 bases line up with TRBD1. Germline values: CDR1 LGHNT, CDR2 FRNRAP. With V trimmed by 0 bases and J by 1 base, 7 bases remained unmatched. CDR3 size: 18 residues. CDR3: CASGLVSWGTGNTGELFF. The CDR3 nucleotides are TGTGCTAGTGGTTTGGTATCTTGGGGGACAGGGAACACCGGGGAGCTGTTTTTT.

The V call is TRBV28, the J call TRBJ2-5; 7 nucleotides align to TRBD2. CDR1 is MDHEN, CDR2 SYDVKM, per germline. V trimming: 8 bases; J trimming: 1 base; junction bases outside the gene matches: 13. The CDR3 covers 16 residues. For the CDR3, the DNA is TGTGCCAGCGGGGGAGGGCACCAGGGACTCCAAGAGACCCAGTACTTC. Protein product: CASGGGHQGLQETQYF.

This chain uses TRBV9 with TRBJ1-1, with 9 bases matching TRBD1. J gave up 0 bases and V 5 bases, and 14 bases lay outside the gene matches. Germline CDR1 SGDLS, CDR2 YYNGEE. The CDR3 extends over 18 amino acids. The CDR3 DNA follows: TGTGCCAGCAGTGAAAAGACCGGGACAGGGACCCTGAACACTGAAGCTTTCTTT. Residues: CASSEKTGTGTLNTEAFF.

This clonotype was picked up many times. The genes are TRBV2 and TRBJ2-7; weak D call: TRBD2 (7 bases). CDR1 and CDR2 (germline): SNHLY, FYNNEI. Trimming shortened V by 5 bases and J by 12 bases, and 23 bases separated the two germline ends. The CDR3 is 14 amino acids. The CDR3 sequence is CASSPPGLADRGYF. CDR3 nucleotide sequence: TGTGCCAGCAGTCCTCCCGGGCTAGCGGACAGAGGGTACTTC.